This T cell receptor (beta chain) derives from a study of blood T cells in healthy people across ages (dated by TCRdb to between 2015 and 2016). About the full investigation: In model experiments, template switching captured roughly one uniquely barcoded TCR beta cDNA molecule for every two T cells. The study measured age-related changes in TCR beta repertoire diversity using deep sequencing normalized with unique cDNA molecular identifiers. Donors were grouped into four age groups: young (average 16 years), middle-aged (39), aged (roughly 62) and long-lived (less than 85). To avoid experimental bias, donors of different ages were randomly spread across the sequencing lanes. Two additional independent replicas of 1 million unique cDNA reads from the same blood draw were analyzed for two donors (one aged 18 to 30 and one aged 80 or older). Findings and caveats that apply to the study as a whole: Because donor CMV infection status was unknown, age-related changes in expanded clonotypes were potentially confounded. Observed TCR beta diversity correlated strongly with the percentage of naive T cells measured by flow cytometry. Estimates of total diversity based on one million sequenced T cells were regarded as lower bounds and as underestimates. Compared with the aged group, the long-lived group had more naive CD4+ T cells, fewer expanded clones and increased TCR diversity, suggesting age selection. As age increased, observed TCR beta diversity per million T cells dropped in a roughly linear way, and a significant reduction was already evident by age about 40. Since profiling was done on bulk unsorted PBMCs, naive and antigen-experienced compartments could not be conclusively compared.

Systemically healthy Caucasian individuals from Russia, 39 in total and aged about 6 to 100 years, were included as donors. Around 10 milliliters of peripheral blood were collected from each donor into EDTA-treated Vacutainer tubes. Ficoll-Paque density-gradient centrifugation was used to isolate PBMCs, with at least 6.5 million per sample. Trizol reagent was used to extract total RNA from the PBMCs, yielding at least 6 micrograms per sample. For every donor, flow cytometry on a PBMC aliquot measured the percentage of naive CD45RAhigh/CD27high T cells. Notes on this clonotype: Its antigen target is currently unknown. Base qualities are not at hand, and no much larger clone is one base apart.

Taken from cysteine to phenylalanine, the CDR3 has 14 residues. Just CDR3 DNA is preserved here, 42 bases in frame from base 1. V lost 1 base and J lost 4 bases; the stretch between them is 13 bases long. In the germline V gene (reference sequence), CDR1 corresponds to DFQATT and CDR2 to SNEGSKA. The library was generated by 5' RACE. Sequencing used an Illumina HiSeq 2500. A second about 6 to 11 cycle PCR used a sample-barcoded 5' primer and a J-beta primer mix. A unique molecular identifier was introduced onto each TCR beta cDNA molecule by a template-switch 5' adaptor carrying 12 random nucleotides. At least 3 million CDR3-containing paired-end reads were obtained from each sample. First-strand cDNA was synthesized from all RNA with the Mint cDNA synthesis kit, primed by a TRBC-specific oligonucleotide. Following uracil-DNA glycosylase treatment, a first 18-cycle PCR with universal primers M1SS and BC2_uni_R was performed on all cDNA. In the paper's pipeline: Normalization of each sample was performed by random selection of 1 million high-quality reads, each carrying a distinct molecular identifier. Reads sharing molecular identifiers were discarded rather than binned into consensus sequences. MiTCR, run with a Q25 quality threshold and the strictest error-elimination algorithm, handled CDR3 identification, clonotype clustering and error correction. A nonparametric unseen species model with Euler transformation was used to estimate a lower bound on total TCR beta diversity. The public reads were quality trimmed at Q25 with fastp and then assembled into clones with MiXCR by TCRdb, keeping productive beta chains. Every distinct CDR3 protein forms one entry, paired with its most common genes and DNA. In this record, the V and J calls reflect TCRdb's handling and not the investigators' own analysis. This sample is represented by about 1 million distinct CDR3 sequences; 40% to 50% of them were singletons. Jointly, the top ten make up around 18% of the sample.

The clonotype originates from an older woman in good health. Recombination connected TRBV20-1 to TRBJ1-2; the best D guess is TRBD1, with 5 bases matching. The sample taken for sequencing was blood. The CDR3 reads as follows: CSARALQGSYGYTF. The nucleotides read TGCAGTGCTAGAGCCCTGCAGGGTAGCTATGGCTACACCTTC.